The 19 T cell receptor delta chains listed next were all sequenced from one sample in a study of gamma-delta chains in newborns, infants, children. TCRdb redid clone calling on the reads using CATT. The table has under 5,000 delta-chain clones, over 2% seen once; the top ten hold 14%. The specimen was blood. These TCRs come from a child who was a newborn, infant or young child, either healthy, febrile or measles-vaccinated (not recorded which).

About this clone itself: A far more abundant clone sits one base away, making this likely a read error. In the same sample, other DNA sequences code for this CDR3. The chain carries TRDV2 and TRDJ1; 7 bases are shared with TRDD3. Germline trimming cut 7 bases from V and 0 bases from J; bases unmatched to any gene: 16. The CDR3 has 17 amino acids. CDR1 GEAIGNYY and CDR2 EKD come from the germline V gene. The CDR3 nucleotides read TGTGCCTGCGACCCTGCGGGGGATCGGCTGTACACCGATAAACTCATCTTT. This encodes CACDPAGDRLYTDKLIF.

About this clone: The sample has other DNA sequences that encode this CDR3 too. The chain carries TRDV2 and TRDJ3, with 11 bases aligning to TRDD3. V was pared by 3 bases and J by 2 bases, with 2 bases of the junction left unmatched. The length of the CDR3 is 17 residues. The germline CDR1 and CDR2 sequences are GEAIGNYY and EKD. In DNA, the CDR3 is TGTGCCTGTGACGTACTGGGGGATACCTGGGACACCCGACAGATGTTTTTC. It yields the protein CACDVLGDTWDTRQMFF.

The gene calls are TRDV2 and TRDJ3; 12 bases are a match to TRDD3. The germline V gene encodes CDR1 GEAIGNYY and CDR2 EKD. The length of the CDR3 is 17 residues. After removal of 1 base from V and 5 bases from J, the junction contained 2 bases not matched to a gene. CDR3 residues: CACDTYWGIRDTRQMFF. CDR3 bases: TGTGCCTGTGACACGTACTGGGGGATACGGGACACCCGACAGATGTTTTTC.

This clone was seen more than once but under ten times. A read error likely explains this, since a far larger clone differs by one base. Other DNA sequences within the sample encode an identical CDR3. This chain links TRDV2 with TRDJ3, with 11 bases aligning to TRDD3. CDR3 length: 20 amino acids. The germline CDR1 and CDR2 sequences are GEAIGNYY and EKD. V lost 0 bases, J lost 4 bases, and 10 bases stayed unmatched. CDR3 region: CACDTGTGGYTAWDTRQMFF. CDR3 sequence (DNA): TGTGCCTGTGACACCGGTACTGGGGGATATACGGCTTGGGACACCCGACAGATGTTTTTC.

This clone was counted between two and nine times. TCRdb's entry gives the protein of a much larger clone, which mismatches this DNA's translation at residue 3, likely from a read error; the protein reported here is translated from the DNA. The chain joins TRAV29/DV5 to TRDJ1; D uncertain. Germline values: CDR1 NSMFDY, CDR2 ISSIKDK. The CDR3 sequence is 16 residues long. This CDR3 reads CASSEGSGGYTDKLIF. In DNA form, the CDR3 reads TGTGCATCAAGCGAGGGCTCTGGCGGGTACACCGATAAACTCATCTTT.

This clone came up a few times. The TCRdb protein, from a much larger clone, departs from this DNA's translation at residue 5, likely by read error; the protein shown derives from the DNA. J is TRDJ3 and V is TRAV29/DV5; D possibly corresponds to TRDD3 (6 bases). Germline lookup yields CDR1 NSMFDY and CDR2 ISSIKDK. The CDR3 spans 19 residues. The V end was cut by 0 bases, the J end by 0 bases, with 16 bases between. CDR3 residues: CAASAPGDSSSWDTRQMFF. CDR3 bases: TGTGCAGCAAGCGCGCCTGGGGACTCGAGCTCCTGGGACACCCGACAGATGTTTTTC.

This clone was picked up many times. A read error is likely here: a far larger clone is one base away. This chain uses TRDV2 with TRDJ3, with TRDD3 identical over 10 bases. The CDR3 is 18 amino acids. Germline CDR1 GEAIGNYY, CDR2 EKD. In DNA form, the CDR3 reads TGTGCCCGTGACACGGGGGGATACGCGGCCTGGGACACCCGACAGATGTTTTTC. Its protein product is CARDTGGYAAWDTRQMFF.

In its sample, this clone is medium-sized. This sample also contains other DNA sequences that code for the same CDR3. The chain carries TRDV1 and TRDJ1; 8 bases map to TRDD3. The CDR3 consists of 16 residues. With V trimmed by 4 bases and J by 0 bases, 7 bases remained unmatched. Germline-derived CDR1 and CDR2 are TSWWSYY and QGS. The CDR3 nucleotides read TGTGCTCTTGGGGTTTCCTTTGGGGGATACACCGATAAACTCATCTTT. Protein: CALGVSFGGYTDKLIF.

Concerning this clone: TCRdb assigns this DNA the protein of a much larger clone, which departs from its translation at residue 17; this likely reflects a read error, and the protein shown comes from translating the DNA. In nucleotides, the CDR3 is TGTGCTCTTGGGGAACTACCCCTGGTGGGGATACGGAGGTACACCGATGAACTCATCTTT. It codes for CALGELPLVGIRRYTDELIF. The chain combines TRDV1 with TRDJ1; 9 bases are a match to TRDD3. The CDR3 totals 20 residues. Germline V gives CDR1 TSWWSYY, CDR2 QGS.

In this sample, this clone is medium-sized. A far more abundant clone sits one base away, making this likely a read error. The chain recombines TRDV2 with TRDJ3; 10 bases align to TRDD3. The CDR3 loop spans 17 amino acids. CDR1 and CDR2 from the germline V gene are GEAIGNYY and EKD. The CDR3 here is CACDELGDSWGTRQMFF. Here the CDR3 DNA reads TGTGCCTGTGACGAACTGGGGGATTCCTGGGGCACCCGACAGATGTTTTTC.

Points on this clone: This sequence is one base from a far larger clone and is likely a read error. Other nucleotide sequences from this sample produce the same CDR3. The gene calls are TRAV29/DV5 and TRDJ1; 13 positions match TRDD3. CDR3 length: 21 residues. Germline lookup yields CDR1 NSMFDY and CDR2 ISSIKDK. CDR3 DNA: TGTGCGGCAAGCGCGGTTTCCCACATACTGGGGGATACGCGTCGGTCCGATAAACTCATCTTT. It encodes CAASAVSHILGDTRRSDKLIF.

This clone was detected once. The V call is TRDV2, the J call TRDJ3, with 7 bases that match TRDD3. This CDR3 is 18 amino acids long. Germline CDR1 is GEAIGNYY and CDR2 is EKD. After removal of 3 bases from V and 0 bases from J, the junction contained 7 bases not matched to a gene. The DNA of the CDR3 is TGTGCCTGTGACTACACTGGGGTCATCTCCTGGGACACCCGACAGATGTTTTTC. This gives the protein CACDYTGVISWDTRQMFF.

Note on this clone: Given a far larger clone just one base away, this is likely a sequencing read error. The gene calls are TRDV1 and TRDJ1; 12 bases fit TRDD3. CDR3 length: 26 amino acids. Germline CDR1 TSWWSYY, CDR2 QGS. V was clipped by 3 bases and J by 0 bases; unmatched bases: 32. The chain's CDR3 is CALGEPLFLLKVLGDTERSYTDKLIF. The DNA for the CDR3 is TGTGCTCTTGGGGAGCCCCTCTTCCTATTGAAAGTACTGGGGGATACCGAACGATCCTACACCGATAAACTCATCTTT.

This clone was counted between two and nine times. The amino acid sequence in TCRdb belongs to a much larger clone and departs from this DNA's translation at residue 7, likely a sequencing read error; the sequence shown is translated from the DNA. The chain links TRDV2 to TRDJ1, with D possibly being TRDD3 (5 bases). This CDR3 has 16 residues. Germline assignment: CDR1 GEAIGNYY and CDR2 EKD. The V end lost 3 bases, the J end lost 0 bases, and 16 bases lay between the germline ends. The CDR3 loop is CACDPGRYSYTDKLIF. The CDR3 nucleotides are TGTGCCTGTGACCCTGGGAGATACTCTTACACCGATAAACTCATCTTT.

This clone was found a few times. The chain employs TRDV2 and TRDJ2, with 9 bases aligning to TRDD3. Trimming at V came to 3 bases and at J to 1 base, leaving 2 bases not matched to a gene. Germline CDR1 GEAIGNYY, CDR2 EKD. The CDR3 runs 15 residues. CDR3 nucleotides: TGTGCCTGTGACGTACTGGGGGATTTGACAGCACAACTCTTCTTT. This translates into CACDVLGDLTAQLFF.

A note on this clone: This is likely an artifact of a read error, given a far larger clone one base away. This sample also contains other DNA sequences that code for the same CDR3. The gene calls are TRDV2 and TRDJ2, with 11 bases lining up with TRDD3. CDR1 and CDR2 (germline): GEAIGNYY, EKD. This CDR3 has 16 residues. In DNA, the CDR3 is TGTGCCTGTGACACTCTGGGGGATACTTTGACAGCGCAACTCTTCTTT. It encodes CACDTLGDTLTAQLFF.

Details on this clone: The protein held in TCRdb is that of a much larger clone and does not match this DNA's translation at residue 6, likely because of a read error; the protein shown is translated from the DNA. V gene TRAV29/DV5 combines with J gene TRDJ3, with TRDD3 as a possible D gene (5 bases). The V gene's germline CDR1 is NSMFDY and CDR2 ISSIKDK. Trimming pared 3 bases from V and 0 bases from J, leaving 7 bases between. The CDR3 extends over 15 amino acids. The CDR3 bases are TGTGCAGCAACTGGGAACTCCTGGGACACCCGACAGATGTTTTTC. It encodes CAATGNSWDTRQMFF.

With regard to this clone: TCRdb shows a much larger clone's protein in place of this DNA's translation, and the two differ at residue 4, likely through a read error; the protein shown is translated from the DNA. V and J are TRAV29/DV5 and TRDJ1, with 10 bases identical to TRDD3. CDR3 length: 15 residues. V dropped 4 bases and J dropped 0; count of bases not matched to a gene: 6. Per the germline V gene, CDR1 is NSMFDY and CDR2 is ISSIKDK. CDR3 amino acids: CAAAFTGGYTDKLIF. CDR3 DNA sequence: TGTGCAGCAGCCTTTACTGGGGGATACACCGATAAACTCATCTTT.

In its sample, this clone ranks as medium-sized (0.01 to 0.1%). A single base separates this from a much larger clone, so it may be a read error. The chain has TRDV2 and TRDJ3, with 10 bases aligning to TRDD3. The CDR3 extends over 18 amino acids. Looked up from germline, CDR1 is GEAIGNYY and CDR2 is EKD. CDR3 loop: CACDTGGYAAWGTRQMFF. The CDR3 DNA is TGTGCCTGTGACACGGGGGGATACGCGGCCTGGGGCACCCGACAGATGTTTTTC.